This is a list of T cell receptor beta chains from one sample in a study of early T cells in non-severe SARS-CoV-2 infection. TCRdb fed the 5' RACE reads into MiXCR, producing one record per CDR3 protein. The sample contains around 60,000 distinct CDR3 sequences, 12% of which appear only once. The specimen sequenced was whole blood. The receptors come from an adult who was a healthcare worker with PCR-confirmed SARS-CoV-2 infection or an uninfected control (not recorded which). Each CDR3 is given with its conserved first and last residue. The order of the fields is V gene, D gene, J gene, clone size, CDR3 protein, CDR3 DNA. A D gene is named only where the DNA matches it firmly. Clone size is given for some rows only: seen once, a few or many times, or a class if the clone is expanded.

V gene: TRBV7-2; D gene: -; J gene: TRBJ2-7; clone size: few; CDR3 protein: CASSLTGDPSYEQYF; CDR3 DNA: TGTGCCAGCAGCCTAACAGGTGACCCGTCCTACGAGCAGTACTTC
V gene: TRBV4-3; D gene: TRBD1; J gene: TRBJ2-4; clone size: few; CDR3 protein: CASSKNRDSGNLAKNIQYF; CDR3 DNA: TGCGCCAGCAGCAAAAACCGGGACAGTGGAAATCTAGCCAAAAACATTCAGTACTTC
V gene: TRBV6-1; D gene: TRBD1; J gene: TRBJ2-1; clone size: -; CDR3 protein: CASSPGQGQSYNEQFF; CDR3 DNA: TGTGCCAGCAGTCCCGGACAGGGGCAATCCTACAATGAGCAGTTCTTC
V gene: TRBV29-1; D gene: -; J gene: TRBJ2-3; clone size: -; CDR3 protein: CSDDPSNTDTQYF; CDR3 DNA: TGCAGCGACGACCCCTCCAACACAGATACGCAGTATTTT
V gene: TRBV6-2/TRBV6-3; D gene: -; J gene: TRBJ1-5; clone size: few; CDR3 protein: CASSLQGFNQPQHF; CDR3 DNA: TGTGCCAGCAGTTTACAGGGATTCAATCAGCCCCAGCATTTT
V gene: TRBV28; D gene: -; J gene: TRBJ2-7; clone size: many; CDR3 protein: CASSLGLQGSYEQYF; CDR3 DNA: TGTGCCAGCAGTTTAGGACTACAGGGGTCCTACGAGCAGTACTTC
V gene: TRBV7-2; D gene: -; J gene: TRBJ1-4; clone size: -; CDR3 protein: CASSFTNEKLFF; CDR3 DNA: TGTGCCAGCAGCTTTACCAATGAAAAACTGTTTTTT
V gene: TRBV11-2; D gene: -; J gene: TRBJ1-2; clone size: many; CDR3 protein: CASSPLDSENGYTF; CDR3 DNA: TGTGCCAGCAGCCCTCTCGACAGTGAGAATGGCTACACCTTC
V gene: TRBV27; D gene: TRBD1; J gene: TRBJ1-1; clone size: few; CDR3 protein: CASTLPTGEAFF; CDR3 DNA: TGTGCCAGCACCCTCCCGACAGGGGAAGCTTTCTTT
V gene: TRBV3-1; D gene: -; J gene: TRBJ2-1; clone size: -; CDR3 protein: CASSQVGVKRSYNEQFF; CDR3 DNA: TGTGCCAGCAGCCAAGTAGGCGTGAAGCGGAGCTACAATGAGCAGTTCTTC
V gene: TRBV29-1; D gene: -; J gene: TRBJ2-7; clone size: -; CDR3 protein: CSVGGRAEEQYF; CDR3 DNA: TGCAGCGTTGGGGGAAGGGCGGAAGAGCAGTACTTC
V gene: TRBV5-5; D gene: -; J gene: TRBJ2-5; clone size: many; CDR3 protein: CASSRRGDQETQYF; CDR3 DNA: TGTGCCAGCAGCCGACGGGGTGACCAAGAGACCCAGTACTTC
V gene: TRBV28; D gene: TRBD2; J gene: TRBJ2-1; clone size: -; CDR3 protein: CASSFTSANEQFF; CDR3 DNA: TGTGCCAGCAGCTTTACTAGCGCCAATGAGCAGTTCTTC
V gene: TRBV7-2; D gene: -; J gene: TRBJ2-3; clone size: -; CDR3 protein: CASSLYPMPDTQYF; CDR3 DNA: TGTGCCAGCAGCTTATACCCGATGCCAGATACGCAGTATTTT
V gene: TRBV10-3; D gene: TRBD2; J gene: TRBJ2-7; clone size: -; CDR3 protein: CASSTSGGNYEQYF; CDR3 DNA: TGTGCCAGTTCGACTAGCGGGGGAAACTACGAGCAGTACTTC
V gene: TRBV12-3/TRBV12-4; D gene: -; J gene: TRBJ1-4; clone size: few; CDR3 protein: CASTLASYEKLFF; CDR3 DNA: TGTGCCAGCACTCTTGCCAGTTATGAAAAACTGTTTTTT
V gene: TRBV4-3; D gene: TRBD2; J gene: TRBJ2-2; clone size: few; CDR3 protein: CASRHYLAGENTGELFF; CDR3 DNA: TGCGCCAGCAGACATTACTTAGCGGGGGAGAACACCGGGGAGCTGTTTTTT
V gene: TRBV7-7; D gene: TRBD2; J gene: TRBJ2-5; clone size: -; CDR3 protein: CASSISGSGETQYF; CDR3 DNA: TGTGCTAGCAGTATAAGCGGGAGTGGAGAGACCCAGTACTTC
V gene: TRBV25-1; D gene: -; J gene: TRBJ1-1; clone size: -; CDR3 protein: CASSPAGSRMNTEAFF; CDR3 DNA: TGTGCCAGCAGTCCTGCGGGCAGCAGAATGAACACTGAAGCTTTCTTT
V gene: TRBV12-3/TRBV12-4; D gene: -; J gene: TRBJ1-2; clone size: once; CDR3 protein: CASSRTAIYGYTF; CDR3 DNA: TGTGCCAGCAGTCGGACAGCGATCTATGGCTACACCTTC
V gene: TRBV28; D gene: TRBD2; J gene: TRBJ2-7; clone size: many; CDR3 protein: CATATLGEGRYEQYF; CDR3 DNA: TGTGCCACCGCTACCCTGGGGGAGGGCCGGTACGAGCAGTACTTC
V gene: TRBV2; D gene: -; J gene: TRBJ1-1; clone size: few; CDR3 protein: CARNIKMNTEAFF; CDR3 DNA: TGTGCCAGGAACATCAAAATGAACACTGAAGCTTTCTTT
V gene: TRBV19; D gene: -; J gene: TRBJ2-7; clone size: -; CDR3 protein: CASSPLLIGGTKEMYEQYF; CDR3 DNA: TGTGCCAGTAGTCCCCTCCTCATCGGCGGTACCAAAGAAATGTACGAGCAGTACTTC
V gene: TRBV7-7; D gene: -; J gene: TRBJ2-7; clone size: -; CDR3 protein: CASSLEKEGKGEQYF; CDR3 DNA: TGTGCTAGCAGCTTAGAGAAGGAGGGGAAGGGCGAGCAGTACTTC
V gene: TRBV18; D gene: TRBD1; J gene: TRBJ1-6; clone size: -; CDR3 protein: CASSPYVGTGNSPLHF; CDR3 DNA: TGTGCCAGCTCACCTTACGTAGGGACAGGGAATTCACCCCTCCACTTT
V gene: TRBV2; D gene: -; J gene: TRBJ2-1; clone size: few; CDR3 protein: CASTLDTAYNEQFF; CDR3 DNA: TGTGCCAGCACTTTGGATACTGCTTACAATGAGCAGTTCTTC
V gene: TRBV11-2; D gene: -; J gene: TRBJ1-3; clone size: few; CDR3 protein: CASSWRDTFSGNTIYF; CDR3 DNA: TGTGCCAGCAGCTGGCGGGACACTTTCTCTGGAAACACCATATATTTT
V gene: TRBV7-9; D gene: -; J gene: TRBJ2-2; clone size: many; CDR3 protein: CASSPRRALAGELFF; CDR3 DNA: TGTGCCAGCAGTCCCCGCCGGGCTCTTGCCGGGGAGCTGTTTTTT
V gene: TRBV6-2/TRBV6-3; D gene: -; J gene: TRBJ2-5; clone size: -; CDR3 protein: CASSRDYQETQYF; CDR3 DNA: TGTGCCAGCAGCCGGGACTACCAAGAGACCCAGTACTTC
V gene: TRBV10-1; D gene: -; J gene: TRBJ1-1; clone size: -; CDR3 protein: CASQGALNTEAFF; CDR3 DNA: TGCGCCAGCCAAGGGGCTCTGAACACTGAAGCTTTCTTT
V gene: TRBV4-1; D gene: -; J gene: TRBJ2-5; clone size: -; CDR3 protein: CASSQVKGVTQYF; CDR3 DNA: TGCGCCAGCAGCCAAGTAAAGGGTGTGACCCAGTACTTC
V gene: TRBV7-6; D gene: -; J gene: TRBJ2-1; clone size: -; CDR3 protein: CASSSPVSNEQFF; CDR3 DNA: TGTGCCAGCAGCTCCCCAGTTAGCAATGAGCAGTTCTTC
V gene: TRBV4-3; D gene: -; J gene: TRBJ2-2; clone size: many; CDR3 protein: CASSRGFGAGPNTGELFF; CDR3 DNA: TGCGCCAGCAGCCGAGGTTTCGGGGCGGGGCCGAACACCGGGGAGCTGTTTTTT
V gene: TRBV9; D gene: -; J gene: TRBJ2-2; clone size: few; CDR3 protein: CASSVGDTTTGELFF; CDR3 DNA: TGTGCCAGCAGCGTAGGGGACACTACCACCGGGGAGCTGTTTTTT
V gene: TRBV3-1; D gene: -; J gene: TRBJ2-1; clone size: -; CDR3 protein: CASSLFNGNEQFF; CDR3 DNA: TGTGCCAGCAGCCTATTTAACGGAAATGAGCAGTTCTTC
V gene: TRBV28; D gene: -; J gene: TRBJ1-1; clone size: few; CDR3 protein: CASSSSGSYTEAFF; CDR3 DNA: TGTGCCAGCAGTTCGTCCGGGTCCTACACTGAAGCTTTCTTT
V gene: TRBV15; D gene: -; J gene: TRBJ1-4; clone size: -; CDR3 protein: CATSRDRRGADEKLFF; CDR3 DNA: TGTGCCACCAGCCGAGATCGTCGGGGGGCTGATGAAAAACTGTTTTTT
V gene: TRBV7-9; D gene: -; J gene: TRBJ2-3; clone size: many; CDR3 protein: CASSQGVNTDTQYF; CDR3 DNA: TGTGCCAGCAGCCAAGGGGTTAACACAGATACGCAGTATTTT
V gene: TRBV7-9; D gene: -; J gene: TRBJ2-1; clone size: -; CDR3 protein: CASSSRQVYNEQFF; CDR3 DNA: TGTGCCAGCAGCTCCCGACAGGTTTACAATGAGCAGTTCTTC
V gene: TRBV7-8; D gene: TRBD2; J gene: TRBJ2-3; clone size: -; CDR3 protein: CASSLRERGARLTDTQYF; CDR3 DNA: TGTGCCAGCAGCTTACGCGAGCGGGGGGCCCGTTTGACAGATACGCAGTATTTT
V gene: TRBV9; D gene: TRBD1; J gene: TRBJ2-2; clone size: few; CDR3 protein: CASSRGTGSTGELFF; CDR3 DNA: TGTGCCAGCTCCAGGGGGACAGGGAGCACCGGGGAGCTGTTTTTT
V gene: TRBV20-1; D gene: TRBD1; J gene: TRBJ2-4; clone size: many; CDR3 protein: CSASRGFDKNIQYF; CDR3 DNA: TGCAGTGCTAGCAGGGGGTTTGACAAAAACATTCAGTACTTC
V gene: TRBV30; D gene: -; J gene: TRBJ1-5; clone size: -; CDR3 protein: CAWSVLEFNQPQHF; CDR3 DNA: TGTGCCTGGAGTGTACTTGAATTCAATCAGCCCCAGCATTTT